This T cell receptor beta chain came from a study of T cell responses to AZD1222 COVID-19 vaccine. Notes on the study in general: Once two AZD1222 doses were given, Spike-specific TCR breadth and depth went up. Donors in the cohort were predominantly white British and more often female, and clonal diversity was possibly underestimated. The study sampled repertoires only after the peak T cell response.

This CDR3 is built from 12 residues. The V gene's germline CDR1 is MGHDK and CDR2 SYGVNS. Trimming removed 9 bases from V and 7 bases from J, with 16 bases in between. TCRdb's table, derived via immunoSEQ multiplex PCR, lists solely in-frame clones and lacks some. This sample has approximately 150,000 clones, with 70% to 90% found just once. With regard to this clone: The antigen remains unidentified.

Here the sequenced sample was peripheral blood, taken 28 days after the second dose of the MenACWY control vaccine. This clonotype originated in an adult who received the MenACWY meningococcal vaccine as a control. The chain has TRBV25-1 and TRBJ2-7; weak D call: TRBD1 (5 bases). The CDR3: CASHSRVGEQYF. CDR3 coding DNA: TGTGCCAGTCATAGCAGGGTGGGGGAGCAGTACTTC.